The 6 T cell receptor beta chains reported below all come from one sample, sequenced in a study of blood T cell repertoires in COVID-19. Data came from immunoSEQ multiplex PCR; TCRdb stores just in-frame clones and leaves some out. In the table there are about 190,000 clones, more than 70% of which are singletons. The sample comprised peripheral blood. The source is a human donor in a cohort sampled during active COVID-19.

This chain joins TRBV10-3 and TRBJ1-5, with D tentatively TRBD1 (5 bases). The CDR3 has 15 amino acids. Germline V gene data show CDR1 as ENHRY and CDR2 as SYGVKD. V was pared by 3 bases and J by 4 bases, with 13 bases between. The CDR3 nucleotides are TGTGCCATCAGTGAAGGAAGGGCAGGGAATCAGCCCCAGCATTTT. Amino acid sequence: CAISEGRAGNQPQHF.

This clone came up a few times. The same CDR3 is also encoded by other DNA sequences in this sample. This chain connects TRBV4-1 to TRBJ1-3; a weak D match, TRBD1 (5 bases). This CDR3 region has 16 residues. Trimming took 0 bases from V and 0 from J, leaving 9 bases between them. CDR1 and CDR2 (germline): MGHRA, YSYEKL. CDR3 coding DNA: TGCGCCAGCAGCCAAGAAGCCGGGGGCTCTGGAAACACCATATATTTT. As protein: CASSQEAGGSGNTIYF.

The chain employs TRBV7-2 and TRBJ2-7; the match to TRBD2 covers 11 bases. Unmatched junction bases numbered 4, after V lost 3 bases and J lost 0 bases. The germline V gene encodes CDR1 SGHTA and CDR2 FQGNSA. The CDR3 extends over 16 amino acids. The CDR3 loop is CASSFLAGGHSYEQYF. In DNA form, the CDR3 reads TGTGCCAGCAGCTTCTTAGCGGGAGGGCACTCCTACGAGCAGTACTTC.

The rearrangement links TRBV24-1 to TRBJ2-1, with D possibly being TRBD1 (6 bases). The V gene lost 3 bases and the J gene lost 8 bases, with 19 bases spanning the gap. The CDR3 length is 16 residues. CDR1 is KGHDR, CDR2 SFDVKD, per germline. CDR3 bases: TGTGCCACCAGTGATGCTGGTGGTCAGGGGTCATATGAGCAGTTCTTC. Its translation: CATSDAGGQGSYEQFF.

V is TRBV3-1 (or the pseudogene TRBV3-2) and J is TRBJ1-1; TRBD1 matches at 7 bases. Losses at the gene ends were 2 bases for V and 7 bases for J; bases not matched to a gene: 13. Germline assignment: CDR1 LGHDT and CDR2 YNNKEL (reference sequence). The CDR3 runs 16 residues. The CDR3 DNA reads as TGTGCCAGCAGCCAAACCCGGGACAGATACACCTTTGAAGCTTTCTTT. This codes for CASSQTRDRYTFEAFF.

The genes are TRBV4-3 and TRBJ2-2; 10 positions agree with TRBD2. Germline CDR1 LGHNA, CDR2 YSLEER. V shed 3 bases and J 5 bases; nucleotides not matched to a gene: 12. CDR3 length equals 18 residues. CDR3 DNA sequence: TGCGCCAGCAGCCACGAACGATTACCTAGCGGGGGTACCGGGGAGCTGTTTTTT. The encoded protein is CASSHERLPSGGTGELFF.